This T cell receptor (beta chain) was sequenced for a study of cytomegalovirus exposure and HLA in healthy donors. Germline CDR1 is SGHTA and CDR2 is FQGNSA. With 3 bases removed from V and 7 bases from J, the gap between germline ends came to 12 bases. The CDR3 contains 14 residues. Libraries were prepared by immunoSEQ multiplex PCR; TCRdb keeps only in-frame clonotypes and omits some of them. The sample carries some 350,000 clones, approximately 90% recorded once. J is TRBJ2-2 and V is TRBV7-2, with TRBD2 as a possible D gene (5 bases). This TCR derives from a woman aged 25 to 39 in good health and CMV-seropositive. Sample: PBMCs. The CDR3, as DNA: TGTGCCAGCAGCTTGTTGCGGGTGAGCGGGGAGCTGTTTTTT. Amino acids: CASSLLRVSGELFF. Based on the CDR3 plus reference TRBV7-2 and TRBJ2-2, the full variable domain is GAGVSQSPSNKVTEKGKDVELRCDPISGHTALYWYRQSLGQGLEFLIYFQGNSAPDKSGLPSDRFSAERTGGSVSTLTIQRTQQEDSAVYLCASSLLRVSGELFFGEGSRLTVL.